A single sample is the source of the 16 T cell receptor beta chains below, sequenced in a study of post-analysis software for immune sequencing data. The TCR beta cDNA libraries contained unique molecular identifiers. MiXCR, applied by TCRdb to the PCR reads, yields one record per CDR3 protein. Counted here are a few hundred thousand distinct CDR3 sequences, roughly 34% occurring once; the ten biggest clones make up under 7%. Their antigen targets remain unknown. Overall study results and limits: TRBV5-6, TRBV5-1 and TRBV20-1 belonged to a set of roughly 5 TRBV segments that were more frequent in patients than controls.

Sequenced material: blood. Source of these receptors: a girl aged 2 to 17 with multiple sclerosis.

This chain uses TRBV7-2 with TRBJ2-5; D not certain. Germline CDR1 is SGHTA and CDR2 is FQGNSA. This CDR3 has 13 amino acids. Deletions cut 5 bases from V and 5 bases from J, with 12 bases between. CDR3 region: CASSPQSGETQYF. The CDR3 DNA reads TGTGCCAGCAGCCCCCAGAGTGGGGAGACCCAGTACTTC.

V and J are TRBV7-8 and TRBJ2-1, with D unclear. Trimming removed 3 bases from V and 0 bases from J, with 15 bases in between. CDR1 is SGHVS, CDR2 FQNEAQ, per germline. This CDR3 contains 17 residues. CDR3 in amino acids: CASSFKRLPFSYNEQFF. The DNA of the CDR3 is TGTGCCAGCAGCTTTAAGAGACTTCCTTTCTCCTACAATGAGCAGTTCTTC.

The chain carries TRBV20-1 and TRBJ2-2, with a tentative D call TRBD2 (6 bases). Germline V CDR1 and CDR2: DFQATT, SNEGSKA (reference sequence). V was clipped by 3 bases and J by 2 bases, with 13 bases between them. The CDR3 runs to 15 residues. CDR3 sequence (DNA): TGCAGTGCTAGCCCTCGGGGGATTAACACCGGGGAGCTGTTTTTT. Protein: CSASPRGINTGELFF.

Notes on this clonotype: The junction differs from germline at one of its ends, possibly a read error. This rearrangement joins TRBV7-3 to TRBJ2-7, with 8 bases lining up with TRBD1. The CDR3 is made up of 13 amino acids. CDR1 is SGHTA, CDR2 FQGTGA, per germline. CDR3 DNA: TGTGCCGGCAGCTCCGGACAGGGTCGAGGGCAGTACTTC. This encodes CAGSSGQGRGQYF. The variable domain in full, with the rest retrieved from reference TRBV7-3 and TRBJ2-7, is GAGVSQTPSNKVTEKGKYVELRCDPISGHTALYWYRQSLGQGPEFLIYFQGTGAADDSGLPNDRFFAVRPEGSVSTLKIQRTERGDSAVYLCAGSSGQGRGQYFGPGTRLTVT.

This chain joins TRBV20-1 and TRBJ2-3, with TRBD2 matching over 7 bases. Germline V CDR1 and CDR2: DFQATT, SNEGSKA (reference sequence). Trimming removed 4 bases from V and 5 bases from J; junction bases left unmatched: 15. The CDR3 runs 16 residues. The CDR3, as DNA: TGCAGTGCTACCCGGGGGGAAATAAGAGTTGGAGATACGCAGTATTTT. This gives the protein CSATRGEIRVGDTQYF.

V gene TRBV13 combines with J gene TRBJ2-5; D gene unclear. Germline assignment: CDR1 PRHDT and CDR2 FYEKMQ (reference sequence). V lost 5 bases, J lost 0 bases, and 13 bases lay in between. CDR3 length: 15 amino acids. This chain's CDR3 is CASSAQEGDQETQYF. The CDR3 DNA reads as TGTGCCAGCAGCGCTCAAGAAGGAGACCAAGAGACCCAGTACTTC.

The gene calls are TRBV20-1 and TRBJ1-6; 7 nucleotides match TRBD1. The germline CDR1 and CDR2 sequences are DFQATT and SNEGSKA (reference sequence). V shed 5 bases and J 6 bases; nucleotides not matched to a gene: 7. The CDR3 length is 14 residues. The CDR3 DNA is TGCAGTGCTGGACAGACAGGGTTTAATTCACCCCTCCACTTT. Encoded protein: CSAGQTGFNSPLHF.

V gene TRBV15 combines with J gene TRBJ2-1; 7 nucleotides agree with TRBD2. The CDR3 contains 15 residues. V trimming: 8 bases; J trimming: 7 bases; junction bases outside the gene matches: 14. Germline loops: CDR1 LNHNV, CDR2 YYDKDF (reference sequence). CDR3 protein: CATAKEERGENEQFF. The CDR3, as DNA: TGTGCCACCGCAAAGGAGGAGCGGGGAGAAAATGAGCAGTTCTTC. Drawing the rest from reference TRBV15 and TRBJ2-1, the complete variable domain is DAMVIQNPRYQVTQFGKPVTLSCSQTLNHNVMYWYQQKSSQAPKLLFHYYDKDFNNEADTPDNFQSRRPNTSFCFLDIRSPGLGDTAMYLCATAKEERGENEQFFGPGTRLTVL.

This chain uses TRBV20-1 with TRBJ2-3; D possibly corresponds to TRBD2 (6 bases). V lost 3 bases to trimming and J lost 2 bases, with 15 bases between them. Per the germline V gene, CDR1 is DFQATT and CDR2 is SNEGSKA (reference sequence). This CDR3 spans 15 amino acids. The CDR3 coding sequence is TGCAGTGCTAGTGTTGTCGGGGGATTCACAGATACGCAGTATTTT. Translation: CSASVVGGFTDTQYF.

This clonotype was seen once. Here the CDR3 DNA reads TGTGCCAGCAGTTACGACGGGGCGATCAGGACCGGGGAGCTGTTTTTT. This sequence encodes CASSYDGAIRTGELFF. The chain links TRBV6-6 to TRBJ2-2; the D gene could be TRBD1 or TRBD2 (5 bases each). Per the germline V gene, CDR1 is MNHNY and CDR2 is SVGAGI (reference sequence). CDR3 length equals 16 residues. Trimming stripped 2 bases from V and 5 bases from J, with 15 bases between.

In regard to this clonotype: The junction shows a germline mismatch at one end, possibly a read error. The gene calls are TRBV5-5 and TRBJ1-4, with a weak D call TRBD1 (6 bases). This CDR3 has 15 residues. The germline V gene encodes CDR1 SGHKS and CDR2 YYEKEE (reference sequence). The CDR3 DNA reads as TGTGCCAGCAGCCCCCTGGGACACTCTAAGGAAAAACTGTTTTTT. Translated, it gives CASSPLGHSKEKLFF.

The rearrangement links TRBV20-1 to TRBJ2-3; D may be TRBD2 (5 bases). This CDR3 spans 14 amino acids. Germline V lookup: CDR1 DFQATT, CDR2 SNEGSKA (reference sequence). V was clipped by 5 bases and J by 3 bases, with 15 bases between them. CDR3 sequence reads: CSALSGKYTDTQYF. The CDR3 DNA follows: TGCAGTGCTTTATCCGGGAAATATACAGATACGCAGTATTTT.

This clonotype was observed a handful of times. The rearrangement links TRBV5-1 to TRBJ2-5, with 8 bases that match TRBD1. Looked up from germline, CDR1 is SGHRS and CDR2 is YFSETQ. V was clipped by 5 bases and J by 3 bases; unmatched bases: 3. The CDR3 spans 13 residues. In DNA form, the CDR3 reads TGCGCCAGCAGACCGACAGGGGAAGAGACCCAGTACTTC. Its translation is CASRPTGEETQYF.

V usage is TRBV19 and J usage is TRBJ2-7; D tentatively fits TRBD1 or TRBD2 (5 bases each). Per the germline V gene, CDR1 is LNHDA and CDR2 is SQIVND (reference sequence). The V end was cut by 5 bases, the J end by 6 bases, with 17 bases between. The CDR3 consists of 14 residues. The DNA of the CDR3 is TGTGCCAGTAGTCCCCGTAACACAGGAGGCGAGCAGTACTTC. Amino acid sequence: CASSPRNTGGEQYF.

In its sample, this clonotype was seen a few times. J is TRBJ1-2 and V is TRBV7-2; D is ambiguous. The CDR3 sequence is 14 residues long. Deletions cut 1 base from V and 4 bases from J, with 10 bases between. Germline CDR1 reads SGHTA; CDR2 reads FQGNSA. Written as DNA, the CDR3 is TGTGCCAGCAGCTTAGTTGGGTCCGCCTATGGCTACACCTTC. Protein: CASSLVGSAYGYTF.

This sequence joins TRBV29-1 and TRBJ1-2; D not certain. Trimming removed 2 bases at V and 0 bases at J, with 7 bases between. This CDR3 has 13 amino acids. Per germline, CDR1 SQVTM and CDR2 ANQGSEA. CDR3 DNA sequence: TGCAGCGTTGAAAAGGGTTCTAACTATGGCTACACCTTC. This translates into CSVEKGSNYGYTF.